These 18 T cell receptor beta chains share one sample of origin, sequenced in a study of T-cell memory formation after mild COVID-19. MiXCR was run by TCRdb on the 5' RACE reads, yielding one entry per CDR3 protein. The sample holds approximately 300,000 distinct CDR3 sequences, about a sixth seen once. What was sequenced was PBMCs or a T cell subset sorted from them (not recorded which). These receptors all stem from a man younger than 35 who had mild COVID-19 (a few samples of this study predate the infection). Cell type and time point are not known.

V gene TRBV6-2 or TRBV6-3 combines with J gene TRBJ2-3; 7 positions agree with TRBD2. The junction had 8 bases not matched to a gene; V was cut back by 7 bases and J by 1 base. In germline, CDR1 is MNHEY, CDR2 SVGEGT. The CDR3 is 15 amino acids. The CDR3 spells CASTKLAIGTDTQYF. CDR3 coding DNA: TGTGCCAGCACCAAACTAGCGATTGGCACAGATACGCAGTATTTT.

This clonotype was recorded a few times. The CDR3 protein is CASSDPRDTQYF. Written as DNA, the CDR3 is TGTGCCAGCAGTGATCCACGGGATACGCAGTATTTT. The chain uses TRBV6-2 or TRBV6-3 and TRBJ2-3; unclear D gene. The V end lost 5 bases, the J end lost 6 bases, and 9 bases lay between the germline ends. The CDR3 extends over 12 amino acids. Germline CDR1 and CDR2: MNHEY and SVGEGT.

The gene calls are TRBV12-3 or TRBV12-4 and TRBJ2-5; 8 bases agree with TRBD1. The CDR3 extends over 12 amino acids. With V trimmed by 7 bases and J by 6 bases, 4 bases remained unmatched. The CDR3 DNA is TGTGCCAGCACAGGGGGCGCACAGACCCAGTACTTC. It specifies CASTGGAQTQYF.

The chain employs TRBV20-1 and TRBJ1-1, with 8 bases identical to TRBD1. Germline assignment: CDR1 DFQATT and CDR2 SNEGSKA (reference sequence). This CDR3 comprises 13 residues. J was trimmed by 2 bases and V by 3 bases; bases with no gene match: 2. CDR3 sequence reads: CSASGTGNTEAFF. The CDR3 bases are TGCAGTGCTAGTGGGACAGGTAACACTGAAGCTTTCTTT.

A few counts support this clonotype. The V and J genes are TRBV7-2 and TRBJ2-7, with 8 positions matching TRBD2. Trimming cost V 4 bases and J 4 bases; bases outside gene matches: 12. There are 16 residues in the CDR3. The germline V gene has CDR1 SGHTA and CDR2 FQGNSA. CDR3 loop: CASSSSPTRGGYEQYV. In DNA, the CDR3 is TGTGCCAGCAGCTCGAGCCCGACCCGGGGGGGTTACGAGCAGTACGTC.

This clonotype was seen a few times. CDR3 region: CASSQSGRGQASQYF. CDR3 DNA: TGCGCCAGCAGCCAGTCTGGGAGAGGTCAGGCGTCGCAGTATTTT. J is TRBJ2-3 and V is TRBV5-1; a possible D gene is TRBD2 (5 bases). CDR3 length: 15 amino acids. V lost 4 bases and J lost 10, with 22 bases in between. Germline-derived CDR1 and CDR2 are SGHRS and YFSETQ.

The J gene is TRBJ2-5, the V gene TRBV25-1; TRBD2 matches 11 bases. This CDR3 region has 19 residues. Germline CDR1 is MGHDK and CDR2 is SYGVNS. Trimming cost V 2 bases and J 1 base; bases outside gene matches: 12. The CDR3 protein is CASSEPLAGGLTAQETQYF. CDR3 nucleotide sequence: TGTGCCAGCAGTGAACCCCTAGCGGGAGGTCTCACCGCCCAAGAGACCCAGTACTTC. The whole variable domain, remainder taken from reference TRBV25-1 and TRBJ2-5, is EADIYQTPRYLVIGTGKKITLECSQTMGHDKMYWYQQDPGMELHLIHYSYGVNSTEKGDLSSESTVSRIRTEHFPLTLESARPSHTSQYLCASSEPLAGGLTAQETQYFGPGTRLLVL.

The CDR3 loop is CASSSSPAGVGEQYF. CDR3 nucleotide sequence: TGTGCCAGCAGCTCCTCCCCAGCGGGGGTCGGCGAGCAGTACTTC. The chain combines TRBV7-6 with TRBJ2-7, with 8 bases aligning to TRBD2. With 4 bases clipped from V and 6 bases from J, the junction kept 11 bases outside the gene matches. CDR1 is SGHVS and CDR2 is FNYEAQ in the germline V gene. The CDR3 covers 15 residues.

This clonotype was recorded once. The rearrangement links TRBV11-2 to TRBJ2-7, with D perhaps TRBD1 or TRBD2 (6 bases each). Per germline, CDR1 SGHAT and CDR2 FQNNGV. The ends were cut back, 5 bases at V and 0 bases at J, with 14 bases in the middle. CDR3 length: 15 residues. This chain's CDR3 is CASSLRDTPSYEQYF. The CDR3, as DNA: TGTGCCAGCAGCCTGCGGGACACCCCCTCCTACGAGCAGTACTTC.

Here the CDR3 DNA reads TGCAGTGCTAGGGGGGGCTCTGGGGCCAACGTCCTGACTTTC. It codes for CSARGGSGANVLTF. V and J are TRBV20-1 and TRBJ2-6; D may be TRBD2 (6 bases). The V gene lost 3 bases and the J gene lost 0 bases, with 6 bases spanning the gap. The germline V gene encodes CDR1 DFQATT and CDR2 SNEGSKA (reference sequence). This CDR3 is 14 amino acids long.

This clonotype appeared a few times. The chain employs TRBV7-8 and TRBJ1-4; tentatively, D is TRBD1 (6 bases). The CDR3 has 16 residues. The V gene's germline CDR1 is SGHVS and CDR2 FQNEAQ. V lost 5 bases to trimming and J lost 7 bases, with 20 bases between them. The CDR3 loop reads CASSVGVATGSEKLFF. CDR3 nucleotides: TGTGCCAGCAGCGTAGGAGTAGCGACAGGCTCTGAAAAACTGTTTTTT.

The V gene is TRBV29-1, the J gene TRBJ2-3, with 7 nucleotides matching TRBD1. Looked up from germline, CDR1 is SQVTM and CDR2 is ANQGSEA. V dropped 6 bases and J dropped 5; count of bases not matched to a gene: 11. The CDR3 consists of 14 residues. Written as DNA, the CDR3 is TGCAGCGTCCAGGGACAGCCAGATGGAGATACGCAGTATTTT. Translation gives CSVQGQPDGDTQYF.

The rearrangement uses TRBV20-1 and TRBJ1-5; D perhaps matches TRBD1 (5 bases). Trimming cost V 1 base and J 3 bases, with 19 bases left between them. Germline CDR1 DFQATT, CDR2 SNEGSKA (reference sequence). The CDR3 length is 17 residues. For the CDR3, the DNA is TGCAGTGCTAGAGTTGGTGGGTCGTCAGGGATCAATCAGCCCCAGCATTTT. As protein: CSARVGGSSGINQPQHF.

This clonotype occurred a few times. J is TRBJ2-1 and V is TRBV5-1, with TRBD1 as a possible D gene (5 bases). This CDR3 has 14 residues. Looked up from germline, CDR1 is SGHRS and CDR2 is YFSETQ. The germline V and J ends were trimmed by 0 bases and 3 bases, with 7 bases remaining between them. The CDR3 coding sequence is TGCGCCAGCAGCTTGGGACAGTTCTACAATGAGCAGTTCTTC. Translation: CASSLGQFYNEQFF.

The chain links TRBV18 to TRBJ2-3, with 14 bases matching TRBD2. V shed 3 bases, J shed 3 bases, and the junction held 5 bases outside the gene matches. The CDR3 length is 17 residues. Germline CDR1 and CDR2: KGHSH and LQKENI. The CDR3 DNA sequence: TGTGCCAGCTCACCCGGGACTAGCGGGGGATCGACAGATACGCAGTATTTT. It yields the protein CASSPGTSGGSTDTQYF.

This chain uses TRBV10-3 with TRBJ2-1; TRBD2 is a possible D gene (5 bases). From germline, CDR1 is ENHRY and CDR2 SYGVKD. The V end lost 10 bases, the J end lost 5 bases, and 12 bases lay between the germline ends. This CDR3 has 12 residues. The CDR3 DNA is TGTGCCACCGACCCGGGGAACAATGAGCAGTTCTTC. The encoded protein is CATDPGNNEQFF.

This clonotype occurred a few times. This chain connects TRBV5-4 to TRBJ2-7; D gene unclear. This CDR3 region has 13 residues. Trimming shortened V by 3 bases and J by 2 bases, and 9 bases separated the two germline ends. Per the germline V gene, CDR1 is SGHNT and CDR2 is YYREEE (reference sequence). The CDR3 sequence: CASSSDRAYEQYV. The CDR3 DNA follows: TGTGCCAGCAGCTCCGACCGCGCCTACGAGCAGTACGTC.

The chain links TRBV12-3 or TRBV12-4 to TRBJ1-5; 8 nucleotides align to TRBD1. Germline trimming cut 6 bases from V and 6 bases from J; bases unmatched to any gene: 4. The CDR3 has 13 amino acids. CDR3 coding DNA: TGTGCCAGCAGGACAGGGGCGGGTCAGCCCCAGCATTTT. Its protein is CASRTGAGQPQHF.